The sequence of this T cell receptor beta chain was determined in a study of metastatic and nonmetastatic thyroid tumors. All patients were untreated before thyroid surgery. TCRdb re-called the PCR reads via MiXCR. The profile shows approximately 35,000 clones, 10% to 12% of them singletons. CDR1 is MNHEY and CDR2 is SVGEGT in the germline V gene. V gave up 8 bases and J gave up 3 bases; unmatched junction bases: 7. The CDR3 has 15 amino acids. This clone qualifies as medium-sized. The source material was blood. This TCR derives from a female donor with papillary thyroid cancer or a benign thyroid nodule (not recorded which). Some clones in this sample may be carry-over from other donors' samples. The rearrangement joins TRBV6-2 or TRBV6-3 to TRBJ1-6; 7 nucleotides line up with TRBD1. This CDR3 reads CASGEGQIYNSPLHF. The CDR3 DNA is TGTGCCAGCGGCGAGGGACAGATCTATAATTCACCCCTCCACTTT.